This TCR beta chain was sequenced during a study of cytomegalovirus exposure and HLA in healthy donors. This CDR3 spans 15 amino acids. The germline V and J ends were trimmed by 3 bases and 0 bases, with 8 bases remaining between them. Germline-derived CDR1 and CDR2 are PRHDT and FYEKMQ (reference sequence). Regarding this clone: Its antigen is undetermined.

It was with 60 Vbeta and 13 Jbeta primers that the PCR ran. Clones were read by immunoSEQ multiplex PCR, and TCRdb kept only the in-frame ones, dropping some. Among 240,000 or so clones, about four fifths were seen once, and the ten largest hold 5.4%. Broader study findings: In an earlier analysis, about 87% or about 30%: the productive usage of most TCR beta V segments. Based on reports, TCR beta sequences accurately predicted HLA-A and HLA-B alleles for most subjects.

Sequences were obtained from PBMCs. The receptor comes from a woman aged 40 to 55 in good health and CMV-seropositive. The chain employs TRBV13 and TRBJ2-2; D remains ambiguous. In DNA form, the CDR3 reads TGTGCCAGCAGCTTGCATCAGTCGAACACCGGGGAGCTGTTTTTT. Translation: CASSLHQSNTGELFF.